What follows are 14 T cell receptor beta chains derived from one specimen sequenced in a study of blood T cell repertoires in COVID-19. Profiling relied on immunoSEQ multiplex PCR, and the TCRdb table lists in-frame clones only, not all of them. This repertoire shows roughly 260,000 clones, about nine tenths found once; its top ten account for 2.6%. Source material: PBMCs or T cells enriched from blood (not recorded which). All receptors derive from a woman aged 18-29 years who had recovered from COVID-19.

The CDR3 DNA follows: TGTGCCAGCAGACAGGGACAGGGCTATAATTCACCCCTCCACTTT. As protein: CASRQGQGYNSPLHF. The genes are TRBV7-9 and TRBJ1-6, with 9 nucleotides matching TRBD1. The CDR3 totals 15 residues. V lost 6 bases, J lost 3 bases, and 3 bases stayed unmatched. The germline V gene has CDR1 SEHNR and CDR2 FQNEAQ (reference sequence).

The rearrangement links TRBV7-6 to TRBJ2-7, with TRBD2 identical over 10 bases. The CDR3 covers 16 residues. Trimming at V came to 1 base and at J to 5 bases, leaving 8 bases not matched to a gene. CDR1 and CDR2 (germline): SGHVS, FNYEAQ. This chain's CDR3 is CASSLVPSGSPHEQYF. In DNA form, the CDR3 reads TGTGCCAGCAGCTTAGTGCCTAGCGGGAGTCCCCACGAGCAGTACTTC.

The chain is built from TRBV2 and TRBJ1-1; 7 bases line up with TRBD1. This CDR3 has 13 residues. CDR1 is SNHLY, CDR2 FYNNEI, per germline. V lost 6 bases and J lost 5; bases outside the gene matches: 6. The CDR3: CASRATGRTEAFF. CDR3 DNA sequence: TGTGCCAGCAGGGCGACAGGGCGGACTGAAGCTTTCTTT. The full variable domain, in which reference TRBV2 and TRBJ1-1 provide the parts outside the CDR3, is EPEVTQTPSHQVTQMGQEVILRCVPISNHLYFYWYRQILGQKVEFLVSFYNNEISEKSEIFDDQFSVERPDGSNFTLKIRSTKLEDSAMYFCASRATGRTEAFFGQGTRLTVV.

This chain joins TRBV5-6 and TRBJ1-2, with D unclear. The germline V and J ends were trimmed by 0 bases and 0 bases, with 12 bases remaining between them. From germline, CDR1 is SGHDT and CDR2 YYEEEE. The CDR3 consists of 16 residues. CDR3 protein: CASSLGTRGANYGYTF. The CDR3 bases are TGTGCCAGCAGCTTGGGGACTCGCGGTGCTAACTATGGCTACACCTTC. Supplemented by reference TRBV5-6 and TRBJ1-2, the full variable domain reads DAGVTQSPTHLIKTRGQQVTLRCSPKSGHDTVSWYQQALGQGPQFIFQYYEEEERQRGNFPDRFSGHQFPNYSSELNVNALLLGDSALYLCASSLGTRGANYGYTFGSGTRLTVV.

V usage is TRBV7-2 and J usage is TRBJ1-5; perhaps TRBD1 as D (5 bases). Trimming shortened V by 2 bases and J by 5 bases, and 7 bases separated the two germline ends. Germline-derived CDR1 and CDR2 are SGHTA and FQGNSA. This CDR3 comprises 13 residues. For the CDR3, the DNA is TGTGCCAGCAGCTTAACGGGGGATCAGCCCCAGCATTTT. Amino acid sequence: CASSLTGDQPQHF.

CDR3 sequence: CASSSLRDRGNSPLHF. The CDR3 DNA reads TGTGCCAGCAGTTCGCTCCGGGACAGGGGAAATTCACCCCTCCACTTT. V gene TRBV6-2 or TRBV6-3 combines with J gene TRBJ1-6, with 10 positions matching TRBD1. Trimming cost V 4 bases and J 7 bases; bases outside gene matches: 7. Looked up from germline, CDR1 is MNHEY and CDR2 is SVGEGT. CDR3 length equals 16 residues.

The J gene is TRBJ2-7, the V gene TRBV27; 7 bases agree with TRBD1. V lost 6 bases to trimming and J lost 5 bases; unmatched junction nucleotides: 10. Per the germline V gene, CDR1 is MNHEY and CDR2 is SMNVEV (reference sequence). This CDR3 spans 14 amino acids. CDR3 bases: TGTGCCAGCAGAAAGGGACAGCTAGCCCACGAGCAGTACTTC. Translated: CASRKGQLAHEQYF.

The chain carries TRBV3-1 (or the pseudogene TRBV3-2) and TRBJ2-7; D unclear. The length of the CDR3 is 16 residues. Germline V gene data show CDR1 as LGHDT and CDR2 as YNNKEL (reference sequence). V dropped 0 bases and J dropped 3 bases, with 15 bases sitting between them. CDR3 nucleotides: TGTGCCAGCAGCCAAGATATGGGCCTGGATCGCTACGAGCAGTACTTC. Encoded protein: CASSQDMGLDRYEQYF.

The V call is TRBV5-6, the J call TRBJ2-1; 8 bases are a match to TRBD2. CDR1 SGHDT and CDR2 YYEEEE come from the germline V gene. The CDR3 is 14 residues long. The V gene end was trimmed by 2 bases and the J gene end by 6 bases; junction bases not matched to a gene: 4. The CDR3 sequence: CASSLLAVINEQFF. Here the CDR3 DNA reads TGTGCCAGCAGCTTACTAGCGGTGATCAATGAGCAGTTCTTC.

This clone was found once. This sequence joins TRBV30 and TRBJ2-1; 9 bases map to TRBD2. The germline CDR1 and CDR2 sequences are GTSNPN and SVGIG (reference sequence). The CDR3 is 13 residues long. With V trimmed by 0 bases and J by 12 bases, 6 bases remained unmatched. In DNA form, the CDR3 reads TGTGCCTGGAGTGTACTAGCGGGCACGTTGCAGTTCTTC. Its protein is CAWSVLAGTLQFF.

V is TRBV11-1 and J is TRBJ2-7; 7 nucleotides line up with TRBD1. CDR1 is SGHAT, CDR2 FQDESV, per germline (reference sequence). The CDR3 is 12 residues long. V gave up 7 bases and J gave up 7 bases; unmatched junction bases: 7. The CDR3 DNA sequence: TGTGCCAGCACCAGGGACAGTCATGAGCAGTACTTC. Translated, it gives CASTRDSHEQYF. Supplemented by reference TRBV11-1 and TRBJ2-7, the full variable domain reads EAEVAQSPRYKITEKSQAVAFWCDPISGHATLYWYRQILGQGPELLVQFQDESVVDDSQLPKDRFSAERLKGVDSTLKIQPAELGDSAMYLCASTRDSHEQYFGPGTRLTVT.

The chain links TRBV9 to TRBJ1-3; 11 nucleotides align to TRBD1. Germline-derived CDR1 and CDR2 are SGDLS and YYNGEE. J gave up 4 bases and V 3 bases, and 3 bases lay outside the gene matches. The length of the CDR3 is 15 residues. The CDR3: CASSGTGGAGNTIYF. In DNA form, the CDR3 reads TGTGCCAGCAGCGGGACAGGGGGCGCGGGAAACACCATATATTTT.

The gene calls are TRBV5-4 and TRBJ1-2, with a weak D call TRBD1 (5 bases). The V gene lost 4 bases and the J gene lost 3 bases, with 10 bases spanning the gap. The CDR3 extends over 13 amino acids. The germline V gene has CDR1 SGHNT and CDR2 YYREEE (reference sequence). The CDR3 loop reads CASSNTGHYGYTF. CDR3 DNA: TGTGCCAGCAGCAACACAGGCCACTATGGCTACACCTTC.

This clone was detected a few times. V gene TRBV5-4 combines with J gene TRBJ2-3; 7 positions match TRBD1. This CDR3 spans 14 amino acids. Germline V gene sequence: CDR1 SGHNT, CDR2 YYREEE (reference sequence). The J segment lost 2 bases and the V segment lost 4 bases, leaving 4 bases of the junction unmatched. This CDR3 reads CASSPGQATDTQYF. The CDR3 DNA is TGTGCCAGCAGCCCAGGACAGGCCACAGATACGCAGTATTTT.